The entry that follows covers one T cell receptor (beta chain) sequence. This clonotype was recorded at least ten times. Its antigen specificity is not known. Base quality data are lacking; no much larger clone is found one base away. This specimen's treatment or condition label, interpreted: allogeneic hematopoietic cell transplantation with graft depleted of TCRalphabeta T cells and CD19 B cells. TCRalphabeta/CD19-depleted allogeneic hematopoietic cell grafts were given to the transplant recipients, all of whom were children. The library was generated by PCR. Sequencing used an Illumina HiSeq 2500. To normalize quantification of the TCRbeta repertoire, the TCR libraries were built with molecular barcoding that relied on unique molecular identifiers. TCRdb took the public reads, trimmed them with fastp at Q25, ran MiXCR for clone calling and kept in-frame beta chains. Each CDR3 protein gets just one entry, which takes the most common genes and DNA from the rows behind it. For this sample the table gives fewer than 750,000 distinct CDR3 sequences, of which roughly 23% were detected only once. Around 14% of the sample lies in the top ten.

This entry comes from a study of T-cell reconstitution after alpha-beta-depleted transplantation in children (dated by TCRdb to about 2016). Notes on the research overall: The study quantitatively tracked T-cell immune reconstitution after TCRalphabeta/CD19-depleted allogeneic hematopoietic cell transplantation in children using TCR repertoire profiling.

Findings and caveats that apply to the study as a whole: The frequencies of hyperexpanded clones fell over the following months, and after one year, T-cell counts and TCRbeta diversity were mostly attributed to newly produced T cells. In some patients, high TCRbeta diversity at day 60 was attributed to recipient T cells and intrathymic progenitors that had survived conditioning. The apparently early alphabetaT-cell count recovery about two months after transplant was reportedly dependent on only several hundred rapidly expanded clones derived from non-depleted graft cells.

CDR3 length: 16 amino acids, cysteine to phenylalanine. This entry keeps only the CDR3 DNA: 48 bases, framed from base 1. The germline V gene sets CDR1 to KGHSH and CDR2 to LQKENI. Between the V and J ends, shortened by 3 bases and 3 bases respectively, the junction contains 14 bases. The source of this sequence is a boy less than two years old who had a stem cell transplant for acute myeloid leukemia, so the T cells may come from the graft donor. The sequence links TRBV18 to TRBJ2-2, with no confident D gene call. The sequencing used PBMCs, mostly from graft donor cells, collected 360 days after TCRalphabeta/CD19-depleted stem cell transplant. The DNA sequence follows: TGTGCCAGCTCACCTCCGTGGGTAGTCTACACCGGGGAGCTGTTTTTT. The encoded protein is CASSPPWVVYTGELFF.